This T cell receptor (beta chain) was obtained from a study of human T cells and chemical hapten exposure. Study-level information: Readings were taken at 6 days from patch tests that had applied 0.01% DPC to the upper back. The cohort included alopecia areata under or over 50% scalp, totalis and universalis. General study findings and limits: Compared to controls, expanded TCRs made significantly more large clusters of similar CDR3s.

The sample's time point: pre-sensitization, week 0. Treatment specified: therapeutic diphenylcyclopropenone sensitization with weekly scalp DPC. The sample holds a few counts of this clonotype. Its antigen is as yet unknown. This CDR3 spans 15 amino acids. V gave up 1 base and J gave up 4 bases, with 13 bases separating them. Per the original methods: TCRs per sample had a median of approximately 100,000 and ranged from about 20,000 to 700,000. TCRdb passed the RACE reads through MiXCR, listing each CDR3 protein once. TCRdb's processing, not the authors', yielded these V and J calls. The sample contains some 330,000 distinct CDR3 sequences, 4.5% to 7% of which appear only once.

Sequenced material: whole blood, taken in connection with sensitization to the hapten diphenylcyclopropenone (DPC). The V gene is TRBV12-3 or TRBV12-4, the J gene TRBJ1-1, with D perhaps TRBD1 (6 bases). This sequence originates from a woman between 18 and 29 years old with alopecia areata. Some clones in this sample may be carry-over from other donors' samples. The CDR3 spells CASSLVSGAGTEAFF. For the CDR3, the DNA is TGTGCCAGCAGTTTAGTCTCAGGGGCGGGCACTGAAGCTTTCTTT.